Below, 3 T cell receptor beta chains from the same sample are listed, as sequenced in a study of CD8+ T cells in alopecia areata. The treatment is: oral pan-JAK inhibitor, 5-10 mg twice daily. Extracted from the samples, RNA was reverse transcribed into cDNA to serve as the sequencing template. Clones were sequenced by immunoSEQ multiplex PCR, and TCRdb holds only the in-frame ones, with some missing. The sample shows 130,000 to 150,000 clones, 65% to 90% of them seen only once. The sequencing here drew on CD8+ T cells sorted from blood, taken at week 4, from a patient treated with tofacitinib. The receptors were sampled from a human donor with alopecia areata.

The gene calls are TRBV5-6 and TRBJ2-1; D gene unclear. V was shortened by 2 bases and J by 7 bases, with 7 bases between the two germline ends. This CDR3 region has 12 residues. Germline V gene sequence: CDR1 SGHDT, CDR2 YYEEEE. DNA of the CDR3: TGTGCCAGCAGCTTTCAAGGGAATGAGCAGTTCTTC. This gives the protein CASSFQGNEQFF.

This rearrangement joins TRBV27 to TRBJ1-2, with TRBD1 matching 8 bases. The CDR3 spans 14 residues. The J segment lost 8 bases and the V segment lost 5 bases, leaving 10 bases of the junction unmatched. CDR1 and CDR2 from the germline V gene are MNHEY and SMNVEV (reference sequence). The CDR3 here is CASSPGGAIVGYTF. The CDR3 DNA reads TGTGCCAGCAGTCCAGGGGGCGCAATAGTGGGCTACACCTTC.

The rearrangement uses TRBV15 and TRBJ1-4; a weak D match, TRBD1 (6 bases). Germline lookup yields CDR1 LNHNV and CDR2 YYDKDF (reference sequence). This CDR3 region has 16 residues. V dropped 4 bases and J dropped 11 bases, with 23 bases sitting between them. The CDR3 bases are TGTGCCACCAGCAAAGAGCGACAGGCCCACCGGAGGAAACTGTTTTTT. Its protein product is CATSKERQAHRRKLFF.